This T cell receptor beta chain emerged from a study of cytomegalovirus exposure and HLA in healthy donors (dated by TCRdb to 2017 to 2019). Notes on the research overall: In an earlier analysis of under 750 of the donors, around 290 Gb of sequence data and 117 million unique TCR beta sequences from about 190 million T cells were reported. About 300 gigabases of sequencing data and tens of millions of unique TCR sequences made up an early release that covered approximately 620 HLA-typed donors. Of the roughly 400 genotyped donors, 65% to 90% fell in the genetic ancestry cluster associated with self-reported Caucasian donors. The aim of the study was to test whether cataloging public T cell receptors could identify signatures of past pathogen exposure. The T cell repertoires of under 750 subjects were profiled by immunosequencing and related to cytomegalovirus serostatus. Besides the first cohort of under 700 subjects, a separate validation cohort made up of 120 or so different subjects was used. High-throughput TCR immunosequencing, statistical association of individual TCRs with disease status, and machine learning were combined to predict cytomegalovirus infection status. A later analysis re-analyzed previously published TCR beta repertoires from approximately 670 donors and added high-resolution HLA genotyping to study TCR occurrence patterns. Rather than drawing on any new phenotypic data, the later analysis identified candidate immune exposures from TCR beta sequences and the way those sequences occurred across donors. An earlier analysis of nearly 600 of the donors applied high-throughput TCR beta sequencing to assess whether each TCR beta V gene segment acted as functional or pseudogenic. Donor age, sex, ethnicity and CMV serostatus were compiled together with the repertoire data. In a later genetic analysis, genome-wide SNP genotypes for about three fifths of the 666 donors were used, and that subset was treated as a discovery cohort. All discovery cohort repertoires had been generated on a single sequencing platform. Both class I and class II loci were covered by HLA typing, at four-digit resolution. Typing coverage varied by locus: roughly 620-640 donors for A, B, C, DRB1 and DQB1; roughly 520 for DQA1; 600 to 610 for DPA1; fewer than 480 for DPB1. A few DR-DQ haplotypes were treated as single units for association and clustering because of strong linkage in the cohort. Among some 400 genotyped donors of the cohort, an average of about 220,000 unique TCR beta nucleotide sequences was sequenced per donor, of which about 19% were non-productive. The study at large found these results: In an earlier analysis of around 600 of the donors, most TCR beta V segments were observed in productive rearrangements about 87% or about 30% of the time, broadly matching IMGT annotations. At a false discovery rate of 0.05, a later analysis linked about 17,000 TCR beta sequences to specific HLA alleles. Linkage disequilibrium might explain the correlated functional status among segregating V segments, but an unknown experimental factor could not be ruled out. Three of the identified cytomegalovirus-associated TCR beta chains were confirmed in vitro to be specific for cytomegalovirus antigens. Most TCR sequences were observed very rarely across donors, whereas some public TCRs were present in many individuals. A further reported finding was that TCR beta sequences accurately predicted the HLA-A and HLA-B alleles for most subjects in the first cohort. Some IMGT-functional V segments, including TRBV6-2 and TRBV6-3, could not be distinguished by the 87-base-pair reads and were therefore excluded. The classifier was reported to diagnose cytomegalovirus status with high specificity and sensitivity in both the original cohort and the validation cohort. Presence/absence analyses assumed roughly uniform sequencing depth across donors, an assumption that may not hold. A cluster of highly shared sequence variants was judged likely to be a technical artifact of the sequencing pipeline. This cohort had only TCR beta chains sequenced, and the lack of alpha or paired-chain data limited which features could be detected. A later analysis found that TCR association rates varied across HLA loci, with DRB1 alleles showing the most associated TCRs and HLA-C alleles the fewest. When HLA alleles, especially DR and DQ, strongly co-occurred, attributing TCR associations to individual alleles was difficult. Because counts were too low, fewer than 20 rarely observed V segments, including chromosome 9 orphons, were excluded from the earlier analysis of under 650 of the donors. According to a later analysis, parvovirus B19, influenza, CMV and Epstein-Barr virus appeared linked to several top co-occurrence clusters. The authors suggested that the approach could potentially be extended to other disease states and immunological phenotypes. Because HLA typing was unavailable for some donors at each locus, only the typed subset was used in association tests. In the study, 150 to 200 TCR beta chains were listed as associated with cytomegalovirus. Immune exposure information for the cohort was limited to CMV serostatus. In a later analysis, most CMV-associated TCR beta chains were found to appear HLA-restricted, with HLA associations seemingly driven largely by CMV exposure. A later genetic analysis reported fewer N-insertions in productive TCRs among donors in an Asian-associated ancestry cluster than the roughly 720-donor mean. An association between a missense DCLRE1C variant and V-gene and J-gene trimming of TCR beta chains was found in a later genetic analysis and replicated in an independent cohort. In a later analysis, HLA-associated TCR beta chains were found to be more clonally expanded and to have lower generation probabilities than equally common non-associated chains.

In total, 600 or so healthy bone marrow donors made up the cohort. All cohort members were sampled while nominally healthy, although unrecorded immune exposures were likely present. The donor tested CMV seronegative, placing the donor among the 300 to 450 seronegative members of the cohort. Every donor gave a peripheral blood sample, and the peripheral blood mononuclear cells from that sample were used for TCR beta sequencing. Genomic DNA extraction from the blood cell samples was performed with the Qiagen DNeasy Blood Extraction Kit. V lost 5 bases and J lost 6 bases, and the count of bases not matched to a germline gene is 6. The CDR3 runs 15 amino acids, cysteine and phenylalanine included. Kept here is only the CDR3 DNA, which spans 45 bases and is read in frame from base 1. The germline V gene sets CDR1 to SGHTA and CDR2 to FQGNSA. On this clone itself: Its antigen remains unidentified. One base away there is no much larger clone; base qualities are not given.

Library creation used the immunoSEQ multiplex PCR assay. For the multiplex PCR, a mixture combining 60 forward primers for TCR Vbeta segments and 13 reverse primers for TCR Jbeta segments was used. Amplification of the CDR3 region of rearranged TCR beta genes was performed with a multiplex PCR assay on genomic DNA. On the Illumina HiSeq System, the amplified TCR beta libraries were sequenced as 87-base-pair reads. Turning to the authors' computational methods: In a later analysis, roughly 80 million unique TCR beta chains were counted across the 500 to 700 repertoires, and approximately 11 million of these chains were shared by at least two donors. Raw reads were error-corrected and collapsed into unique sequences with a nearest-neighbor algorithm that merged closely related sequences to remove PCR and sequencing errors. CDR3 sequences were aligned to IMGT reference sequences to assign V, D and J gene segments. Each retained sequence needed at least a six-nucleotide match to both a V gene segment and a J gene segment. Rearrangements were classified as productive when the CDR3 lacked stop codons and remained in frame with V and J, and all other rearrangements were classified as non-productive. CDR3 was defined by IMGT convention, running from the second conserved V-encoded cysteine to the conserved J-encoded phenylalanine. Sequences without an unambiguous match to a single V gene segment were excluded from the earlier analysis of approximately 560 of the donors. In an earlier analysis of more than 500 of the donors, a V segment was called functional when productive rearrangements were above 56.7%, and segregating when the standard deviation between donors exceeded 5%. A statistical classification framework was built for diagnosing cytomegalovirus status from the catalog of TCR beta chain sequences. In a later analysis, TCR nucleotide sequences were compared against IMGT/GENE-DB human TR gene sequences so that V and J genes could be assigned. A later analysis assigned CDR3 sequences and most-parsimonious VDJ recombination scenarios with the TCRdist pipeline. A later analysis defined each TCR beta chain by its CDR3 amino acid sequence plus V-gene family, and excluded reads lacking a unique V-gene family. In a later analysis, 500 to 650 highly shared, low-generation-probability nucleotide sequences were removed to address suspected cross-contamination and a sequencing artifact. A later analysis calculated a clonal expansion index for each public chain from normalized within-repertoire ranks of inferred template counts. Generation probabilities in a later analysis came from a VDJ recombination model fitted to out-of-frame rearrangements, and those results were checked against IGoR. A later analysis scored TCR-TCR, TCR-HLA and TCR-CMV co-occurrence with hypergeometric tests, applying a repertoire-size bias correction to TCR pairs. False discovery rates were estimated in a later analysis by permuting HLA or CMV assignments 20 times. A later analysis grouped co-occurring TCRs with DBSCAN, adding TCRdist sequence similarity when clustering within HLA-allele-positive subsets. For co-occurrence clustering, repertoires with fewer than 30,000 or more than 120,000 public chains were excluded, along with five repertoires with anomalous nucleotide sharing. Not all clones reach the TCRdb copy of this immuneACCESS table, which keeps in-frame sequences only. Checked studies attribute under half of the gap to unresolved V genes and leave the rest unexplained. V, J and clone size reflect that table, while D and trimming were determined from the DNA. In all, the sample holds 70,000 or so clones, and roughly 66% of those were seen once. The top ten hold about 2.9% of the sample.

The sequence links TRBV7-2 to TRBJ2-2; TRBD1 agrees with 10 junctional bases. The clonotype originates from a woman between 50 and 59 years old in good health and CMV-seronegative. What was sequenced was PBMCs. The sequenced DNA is TGTGCCAGCAGCGCCCGGGACAGGGGAGCCGGGGAGCTGTTTTTT. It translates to CASSARDRGAGELFF.